This T cell receptor beta chain was observed in a study of spatial heterogeneity in lung cancer (dated by TCRdb to between 2018 and 2021). Concerning the study at large: Samples were obtained from around 72 patients with early-stage, untreated non-small cell lung cancer from the lung TRACERx cohort. Beta-chain transcripts were consistently detected in greater numbers than alpha-chain transcripts, which likely reflected higher beta-chain transcript abundance. The study quantitatively compared TCR alpha and beta repertoires across multiple tumor regions, matched nontumor lung and blood in non-small cell lung cancer. Follow-up PBMC samples were sequenced whenever available, with a median time to follow-up of 2 to 3 years after resection. In the raw uncorrected reads, each unique combination of TCR and UMI appeared on average more than ten times. Both alpha and beta chains were TCR-sequenced in samples taken at surgery, namely 220 tumor regions, more than 62 matched nontumor lung samples and about 54 PBMC samples. Nonsynonymous mutation counts, determined by whole-exome sequencing of tumor tissue, were related to features of the TCR repertoire.

Study-wide findings and limitations: Ubiquitous expanded tumor TCRs were detected in blood more often at tumor resection than at routine follow-up. Additional single-cell paired TCR alpha and beta sequencing was considered necessary to confirm, at a functional level, the hypothesis that regional TCRs recognize regional mutations. Only 14 patients were included in comparisons of baseline and follow-up blood repertoires.

On this clonotype: It lacks a known antigen. Per-base qualities were not stored, and no clone one base away is much larger.

The CDR3 numbers 15 residues from cysteine through phenylalanine. The sequence is cut down to CDR3 DNA, 45 bases in frame from base 1. The CDR1 and CDR2 encoded by the germline V gene (reference sequence) are LNHNV and YYDKDF. V was cut back by 0 bases and J by 3 bases, leaving a gap of 9 bases between them. The library relied on 5' RACE. Data came from a NextSeq 500. In the TCR library protocol, a unique molecular identifier was attached to each TCR cDNA molecule so that PCR and sequencing errors could be corrected. The authors' pipeline ran thus. TCR identification, UMI-based error correction and CDR3 extraction were performed with Decombinator tools. Expanded TCRs were defined as those above a frequency of 2 per 1,000, corresponding to the top 1% of the tumor frequency distribution. Each repertoire was subsampled 100 times to 5,000 TCRs, after which Renyi diversity was computed with the R vegan package. CDR3 similarity networks were built from amino acid triplet string-kernel similarity, with CDR3s being connected when pairwise similarity was above 0.82. Clones were called with MiXCR by TCRdb after fastp trimmed the public reads at Q25, and only in-frame beta chains were retained. One record per CDR3 amino acid sequence lists the most common genes and DNA. The V and J calls were not made by the authors but by TCRdb's processing. The sample table shows about 94,000 distinct CDR3 sequences, and around 19% are seen once. 20% to 25% of the sample is taken by the ten largest.

Taken with the paper, the label for time point translates to: blood at routine non-recurrence follow-up after resection. For TCR sequencing, whole RNA was extracted from tumor and nontumor lung tissue, or from cryopreserved PBMC samples, and no cell sorting was done. Patients were selected for TCR sequencing only if sufficient RNA was available from at least two tumor regions. The sequence is built from TRBV15 and TRBJ1-5; the D gene cannot be resolved reliably. The TCR was taken from a male donor with early-stage non-small cell lung cancer. The source material was PBMCs, sampled at follow-up. The CDR3 protein is CATSRDRANNQPQHF. In nucleotides, the sequence is TGTGCCACCAGCAGAGATCGGGCCAACAATCAGCCCCAGCATTTT.